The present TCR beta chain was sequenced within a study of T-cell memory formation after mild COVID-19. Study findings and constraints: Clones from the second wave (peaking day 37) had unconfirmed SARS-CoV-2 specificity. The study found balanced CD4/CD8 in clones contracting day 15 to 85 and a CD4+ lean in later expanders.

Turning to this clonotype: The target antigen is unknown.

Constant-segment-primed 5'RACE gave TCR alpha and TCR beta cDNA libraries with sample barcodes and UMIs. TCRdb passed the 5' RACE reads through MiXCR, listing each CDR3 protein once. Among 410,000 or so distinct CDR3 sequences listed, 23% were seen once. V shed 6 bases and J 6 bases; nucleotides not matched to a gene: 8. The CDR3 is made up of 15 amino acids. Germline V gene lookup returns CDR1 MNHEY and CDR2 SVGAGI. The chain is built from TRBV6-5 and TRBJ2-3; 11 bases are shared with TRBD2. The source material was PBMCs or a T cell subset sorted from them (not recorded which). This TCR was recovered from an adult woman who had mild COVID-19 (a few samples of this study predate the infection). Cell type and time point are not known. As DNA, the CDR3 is TGTGCCAGCAGGGGACTAGCGGTTGGTGGGGATACGCAGTATTTT. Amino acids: CASRGLAVGGDTQYF.